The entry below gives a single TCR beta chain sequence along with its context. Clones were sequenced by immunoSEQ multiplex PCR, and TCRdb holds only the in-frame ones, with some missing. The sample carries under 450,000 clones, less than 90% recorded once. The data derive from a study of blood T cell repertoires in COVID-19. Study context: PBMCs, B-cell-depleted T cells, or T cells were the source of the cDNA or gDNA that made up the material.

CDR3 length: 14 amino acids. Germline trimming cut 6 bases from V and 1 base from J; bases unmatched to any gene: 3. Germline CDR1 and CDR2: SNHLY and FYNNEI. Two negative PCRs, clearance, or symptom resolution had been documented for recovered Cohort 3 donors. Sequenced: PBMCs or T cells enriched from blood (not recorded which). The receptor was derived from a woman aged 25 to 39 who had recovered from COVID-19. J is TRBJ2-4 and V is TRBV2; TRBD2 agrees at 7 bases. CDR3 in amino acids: CASRLGGAKNIQYF. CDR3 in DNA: TGTGCCAGCAGACTGGGGGGGGCCAAAAACATTCAGTACTTC.